Listed below are T cell receptor beta chains from one sample, sequenced in a study of T cells in Graves' hyperthyroidism and ophthalmopathy. TCRdb independently ran MiXCR on the multiplex PCR reads; one entry per CDR3 protein. Of about 640,000 distinct CDR3 sequences in the sample, around 20% were seen once. Sequenced input: blood. Receptors were obtained from a man in his thirties or forties with Graves' ophthalmopathy. Both conserved end residues are part of each CDR3. A D gene is named only where the DNA matches it firmly. Expanded clones get a size class; other rows say once, few or many, or leave the size out.

clone_size,v_call,d_call,j_call,cdr3_nt,cdr3_aa
many,TRBV28,TRBD2,TRBJ2-1,TGTGCCAGCATTAGTAGCGGGAGCCACAATGAGCAGTTCTTC,CASISSGSHNEQFF
.,TRBV28,TRBD1,TRBJ1-5,TGTGCCAGCAGTTTATTAGGGACAGGGTCTAATCAGCCCCAGCATTTT,CASSLLGTGSNQPQHF
.,TRBV28,.,TRBJ1-1,TGTGCCAGCAGTTTATCACAGGCCGCGCAAGCTTTCTTT,CASSLSQAAQAFF
many,TRBV20-1,.,TRBJ2-2,TGCAGTCCTAGAGGAGACACCGGGGAGCTGTTTTTT,CSPRGDTGELFF
few,TRBV6-4,.,TRBJ2-7,TGTGCCAGTCGACACTGGACCTACGAGCAGTACTTC,CASRHWTYEQYF
many,TRBV11-2,.,TRBJ1-1,TGTGCCAGCAGCTTGAGGGGAGGGGGGCGGACTGAAGCTTTCTTT,CASSLRGGGRTEAFF
.,TRBV20-1,.,TRBJ2-1,TGCAGTGCTAGAGAATCAGGGCTTCTGTACAATGGGCAGTTCTTC,CSARESGLLYNGQFF
.,TRBV20-1,TRBD2,TRBJ2-1,TGCAGTGCTAGAGATCGGGGACTAGCGGGAGTTGAGCAGTTCTTC,CSARDRGLAGVEQFF
.,TRBV6-2/TRBV6-3,TRBD2,TRBJ2-1,TGTGCCAGCCTTGTAGCGGGAGGCCCTTGGAATGAGCAGTTCTTC,CASLVAGGPWNEQFF
.,TRBV19,.,TRBJ1-5,TGTGCCAGTAGTCCGAAGCACGATCAGCCCCAGCATTTT,CASSPKHDQPQHF
few,TRBV19,TRBD1,TRBJ2-3,TGTGCCAGTAGTCCCTGGACAGGGCGGACAGATACGCAGTATTTT,CASSPWTGRTDTQYF